The clone carrying this T cell receptor beta chain was seen at least ten times. Its antigen remains unidentified. The data were obtained in a study of T-cell memory formation after mild COVID-19. Study as a whole: Largely donor-specific sequence clusters came from a couple of donors. Study observations and caveats: Mainly CM and EM harbored the contracting CD4+ clones; mainly EMRA harbored the CD8+ ones.

The CDR3 runs 15 residues. Germline lookup yields CDR1 MGHRA and CDR2 YSYEKL. V lost 8 bases, J lost 4 bases, and 11 bases stayed unmatched. TCRdb reprocessed the 5' RACE reads with MiXCR, giving one entry per CDR3 protein. The repertoire consists of some 270,000 distinct CDR3 sequences, with 15% occurring once and the leading ten covering over 2%. This chain links TRBV4-1 with TRBJ2-5; 9 bases line up with TRBD2. This TCR derives from an adult woman who had mild COVID-19 (a few samples of this study predate the infection). Cell type and time point are not known. The sequencing sample was made of PBMCs or a T cell subset sorted from them (not recorded which). The CDR3, as DNA: TGCGCCAGCCGCGCGGGGGGGGCGTCGGGAGAGACCCAGTACTTC. Its protein is CASRAGGASGETQYF.